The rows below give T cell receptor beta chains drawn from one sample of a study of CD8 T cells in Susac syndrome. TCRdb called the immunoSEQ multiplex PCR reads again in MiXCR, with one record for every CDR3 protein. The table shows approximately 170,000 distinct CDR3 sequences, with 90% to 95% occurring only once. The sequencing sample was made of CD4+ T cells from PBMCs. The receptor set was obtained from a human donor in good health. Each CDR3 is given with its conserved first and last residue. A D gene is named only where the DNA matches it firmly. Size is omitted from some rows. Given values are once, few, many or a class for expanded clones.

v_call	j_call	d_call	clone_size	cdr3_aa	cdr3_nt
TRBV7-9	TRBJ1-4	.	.	CASSLGQTANEKLFF	TGTGCCAGCAGCTTAGGCCAGACAGCTAATGAAAAACTGTTTTTT
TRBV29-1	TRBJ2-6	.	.	CSVAGVPGANVLTF	TGCAGCGTCGCAGGGGTGCCTGGGGCCAACGTCCTGACTTTC
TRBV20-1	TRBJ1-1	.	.	CSAKEVGRLNTEAFF	TGCAGTGCTAAGGAGGTAGGACGGTTGAACACTGAAGCTTTCTTT
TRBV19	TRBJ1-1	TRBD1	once	CASSIVDRPFTEALF	TGTGCCAGTAGTATAGTGGACAGGCCCTTCACTGAAGCTCTCTTT
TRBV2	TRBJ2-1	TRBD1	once	CASSEDREIGNEQFF	TGTGCCAGCAGTGAGGACAGGGAAATAGGTAATGAGCAGTTCTTC
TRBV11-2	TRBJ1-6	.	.	CASSGPIYNSPLHF	TGTGCCAGCTCGGGACCGATCTATAATTCACCCCTCCACTTT
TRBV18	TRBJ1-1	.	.	CASPLLGGNTEAFF	TGTGCCAGCCCCCTCTTGGGCGGGAACACTGAAGCTTTCTTT
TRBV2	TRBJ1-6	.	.	CASSEQGGSYNSPLHF	TGTGCCAGCAGTGAACAGGGAGGGTCCTATAATTCACCCCTCCACTTT
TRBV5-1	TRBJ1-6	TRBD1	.	CASSPAGTRGNSPLHF	TGCGCCAGCAGCCCTGCTGGGACCAGGGGGAATTCACCCCTCCACTTT
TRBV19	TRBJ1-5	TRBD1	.	CASSMVGRGYQPQHF	TGTGCCAGTAGTATGGTTGGCAGGGGGTATCAGCCCCAGCATTTT
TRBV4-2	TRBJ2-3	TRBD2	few	CASSPGLAGGRTDTQYF	TGTGCCAGCAGTCCGGGACTAGCGGGGGGACGCACAGATACGCAGTATTTT
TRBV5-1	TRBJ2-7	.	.	CASSLNTGESYEQYF	TGCGCCAGCAGCTTGAACACTGGTGAAAGCTACGAGCAGTACTTC
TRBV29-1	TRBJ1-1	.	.	CSVDSYGEAFF	TGCAGCGTTGATTCGTACGGGGAAGCTTTCTTT
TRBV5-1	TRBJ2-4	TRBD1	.	CASSEQGGQNIQYF	TGCGCCAGCAGCGAACAGGGGGGACAAAACATTCAGTACTTC
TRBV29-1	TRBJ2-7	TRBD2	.	CSARTSGDYEQYF	TGCAGCGCCCGGACTAGCGGCGACTACGAGCAGTACTTC
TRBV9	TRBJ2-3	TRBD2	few	CASSVGLAGLTDTQYF	TGTGCCAGCAGCGTAGGGTTAGCGGGGCTCACAGATACGCAGTATTTT
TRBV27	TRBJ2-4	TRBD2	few	CASSLGGGNIQYF	TGTGCCAGCAGTTTGGGGGGGGGAAACATTCAGTACTTC
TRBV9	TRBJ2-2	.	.	CATSSGDGELFF	TGTGCCACCTCATCGGGGGACGGGGAGCTGTTTTTT
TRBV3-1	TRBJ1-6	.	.	CASSQGDYNSPLHF	TGTGCCAGCAGCCAGGGAGATTATAATTCACCCCTCCACTTT
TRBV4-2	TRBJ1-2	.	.	CASSQGSSSDGYTF	TGTGCCAGCAGCCAGGGCAGCAGTTCGGATGGCTACACCTTC
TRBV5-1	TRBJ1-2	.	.	CASSFGAGGGYTF	TGCGCCAGCAGCTTTGGTGCCGGGGGAGGCTACACCTTC
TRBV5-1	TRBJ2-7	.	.	CASSLVSGDMVWKQYF	TGCGCCAGCAGCTTGGTCTCGGGGGACATGGTTTGGAAGCAGTACTTC
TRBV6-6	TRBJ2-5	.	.	CASRKDRDLQTQYF	TGTGCCAGCAGAAAGGACCGCGATCTTCAGACCCAGTACTTC
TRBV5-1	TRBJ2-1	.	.	CASSFGGGSTNEQFF	TGCGCCAGCAGCTTTGGTGGGGGCTCGACCAATGAGCAGTTCTTC
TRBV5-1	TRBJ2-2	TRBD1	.	CASSSGQGLPGELFF	TGCGCCAGCAGCTCGGGACAGGGCTTGCCCGGGGAGCTGTTTTTT
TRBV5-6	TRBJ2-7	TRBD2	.	CASSLAGTSGGAEYF	TGTGCCAGCAGCTTAGCCGGGACTAGCGGGGGGGCAGAGTACTTC
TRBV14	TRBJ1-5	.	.	CASSQPGRYSNQPQHF	TGTGCCAGCAGCCAGCCGGGACGGTATAGCAATCAGCCCCAGCATTTT
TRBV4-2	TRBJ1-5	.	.	CASSPLLGQPQHF	TGTGCCAGCAGCCCTCTCTTGGGTCAGCCCCAGCATTTT
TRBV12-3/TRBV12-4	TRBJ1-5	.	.	CASSPKPNQPQHF	TGTGCCAGCAGTCCAAAGCCGAATCAGCCCCAGCATTTT
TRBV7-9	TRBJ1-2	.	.	CASSLGSEIGLYGYTF	TGTGCCAGCAGCTTAGGATCGGAGATCGGGCTCTATGGCTACACCTTC
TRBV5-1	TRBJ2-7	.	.	CASSLEPLYSYEQYF	TGCGCCAGCAGCTTGGAACCACTCTACTCCTACGAGCAGTACTTC
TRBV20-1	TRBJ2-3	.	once	CSAREPGSGTDTQYF	TGCAGTGCTAGAGAGCCCGGCAGCGGGACAGATACGCAGTATTTT
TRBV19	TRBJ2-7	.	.	CASSTVGSGEQYF	TGTGCCAGTAGTACCGTGGGGTCTGGCGAGCAGTACTTC
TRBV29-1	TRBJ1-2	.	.	CSAAGQSMSPYGYTF	TGCAGCGCTGCAGGACAGAGTATGAGTCCCTATGGCTACACCTTC
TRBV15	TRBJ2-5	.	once	CATSRGRRVPSFVGETQYF	TGTGCCACCAGCAGAGGACGAAGGGTACCCTCTTTTGTGGGGGAGACCCAGTACTTC
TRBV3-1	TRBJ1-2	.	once	CASSHTWDDGYTF	TGTGCCAGCAGCCATACATGGGACGATGGCTACACCTTC
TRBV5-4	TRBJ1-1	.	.	CASRVDLEGTEAFF	TGTGCCAGCAGGGTGGACCTTGAGGGCACTGAAGCTTTCTTT
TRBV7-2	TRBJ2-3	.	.	CASSPSGLSTDTQYF	TGTGCCAGCAGCCCCAGCGGCCTGAGCACAGATACGCAGTATTTT
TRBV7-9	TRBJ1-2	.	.	CASSLAGGLTDTF	TGTGCCAGCAGCTTAGCGGGGGGCTTGACAGACACCTTC
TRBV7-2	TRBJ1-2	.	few	CASSLAGVNYGYTF	TGTGCCAGCAGCTTGGCAGGGGTTAACTATGGCTACACCTTC
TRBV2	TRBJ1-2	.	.	CASSERRRDYGYTF	TGTGCCAGCAGTGAGCGACGGCGGGACTATGGCTACACCTTC
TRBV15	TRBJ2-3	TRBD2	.	CATSRSGVGDTQYF	TGTGCCACCAGCAGGAGCGGGGTGGGAGATACGCAGTATTTT
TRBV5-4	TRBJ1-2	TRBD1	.	CASSLWTGPYGYTF	TGTGCCAGCAGCTTGTGGACAGGGCCCTATGGCTACACCTTC
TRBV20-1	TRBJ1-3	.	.	CSAYSGNTIYF	TGCAGTGCTTACTCTGGAAACACCATATATTTT
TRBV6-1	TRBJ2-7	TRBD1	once	CASITRTGTNEQYF	TGTGCCAGTATTACAAGGACAGGGACGAACGAGCAGTACTTC
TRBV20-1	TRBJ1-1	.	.	CSAKIGQRNTEAFF	TGCAGTGCCAAAATTGGACAGAGGAACACTGAAGCTTTCTTT
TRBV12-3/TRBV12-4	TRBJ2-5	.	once	CASSLAEGKETQYF	TGTGCCAGCAGTTTAGCAGAGGGCAAAGAGACCCAGTACTTC
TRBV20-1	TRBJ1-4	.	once	CSATPARGNEKLFF	TGCAGTGCCACCCCGGCGAGGGGTAATGAAAAACTGTTTTTT
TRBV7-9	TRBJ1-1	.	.	CASSLVNGVGGTEAFF	TGTGCCAGCAGCTTAGTAAATGGTGTCGGTGGCACTGAAGCTTTCTTT
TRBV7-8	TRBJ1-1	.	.	CASSFLRGTEAFF	TGTGCCAGCAGCTTTCTCAGGGGCACTGAAGCTTTCTTT
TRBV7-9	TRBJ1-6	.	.	CASSYTGYNSPLHF	TGTGCCAGCAGTTACACAGGGTATAATTCACCCCTCCACTTT
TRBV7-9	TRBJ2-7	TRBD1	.	CASSLRRQGAGEQYF	TGTGCCAGCAGCTTGAGGAGACAGGGGGCGGGCGAGCAGTACTTC
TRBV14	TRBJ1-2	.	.	CASSRQAGFSYGYTF	TGTGCCAGCAGCCGACAAGCCGGATTTAGCTATGGCTACACCTTC
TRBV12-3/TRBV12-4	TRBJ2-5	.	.	CASSSGRWTQYF	TGTGCCAGCAGTTCCGGACGGTGGACCCAGTACTTC
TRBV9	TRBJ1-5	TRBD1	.	CASSVNEGGDQPQHF	TGTGCCAGCAGCGTAAATGAAGGGGGCGATCAGCCCCAGCATTTT
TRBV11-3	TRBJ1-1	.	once	CASSLGRGGRTEAFF	TGTGCCAGCAGCTTAGGACGGGGAGGACGAACTGAAGCTTTCTTT